The clone carrying this T cell receptor beta chain appeared a few times. Antigen unknown. Germline loops: CDR1 LGHNT, CDR2 FRNRAP. The CDR3 has 19 residues. Deletions cut 5 bases from V and 0 bases from J, with 23 bases between. At least 3 on the Clinical Activity Score was recorded for ophthalmopathy patients, who also had NOSPECS grade at least 4 and duration under 3 months. This specimen belongs to a study of T cells in Graves' hyperthyroidism and ophthalmopathy. Findings of the study overall: Most thyroid clonotypes with frequency above 0.001 were detected in blood.

From RNA transcripts, TCR beta CDR3 regions were amplified. First-round RT-PCR targeting the TCR CDR3 was performed with the HTBI primer set. TCRdb re-derived calls from the multiplex PCR reads in MiXCR, one entry per CDR3 protein. The sample shows roughly 520,000 distinct CDR3 sequences, approximately 25% of them seen only once. The sequenced material came from blood. This TCR came from a woman aged 25 to 39 with Graves' ophthalmopathy. The V call is TRBV12-5, the J call TRBJ2-4; possible D gene TRBD2, 7 bases. The CDR3 bases are TGTGCTAGTGGTGCCGATCAACACAGGGAGGGCATAGCCAAAAACATTCAGTACTTC. Encoded protein: CASGADQHREGIAKNIQYF.